The rows below give T cell receptor beta chains drawn from one sample of a study of low-dose radiotherapy and immunotherapy resistance in tumors. TCRdb re-called the reads with MiXCR, one entry per CDR3 protein. The repertoire holds 60,000 to 90,000 distinct CDR3 sequences, with around 32% as singletons. Sequenced here: PBMCs, sampled before treatment. The receptors shown here come from a female donor with ovarian cancer. Each CDR3 is given with its conserved first and last residue. D genes are given only for firm matches. Size tells how often a clone was seen (once, few, many) or the class of an expanded clone, and some rows leave it out.

D gene,clone size,V gene,J gene,CDR3 DNA,CDR3 protein
-,-,TRBV28,TRBJ2-7,TGTGCCAGCAGCGACCCGGGGGAGCAGTACTTC,CASSDPGEQYF
-,-,TRBV12-2,TRBJ2-2,-,CASRFTGLGGHRGAVFF
-,many,TRBV28,TRBJ1-2,TGTGCCAGCAGTCCCGACAGCTCCGTCTATGGCTACACCTTC,CASSPDSSVYGYTF
-,few,TRBV29-1,TRBJ2-4,TGCAGCGCGCGGGCGCAGTTAGCCAAAAACATTCAGTACTTC,CSARAQLAKNIQYF
-,-,TRBV12-3/TRBV12-4,TRBJ1-2,TGTGCCAGCAGTTTAACTCAGGGTAGCTATGGCTACACCTTC,CASSLTQGSYGYTF
-,-,TRBV5-3,TRBJ1-1,TGTGCCAGCAGCTTAGCCCCGGGGTCTGAAGCTTTCTTT,CASSLAPGSEAFF
TRBD2,-,TRBV5-3,TRBJ2-7,TGTGCCAGCAGCTCGAGGACTAGCGAATACAATGAGCAGTACTTC,CASSSRTSEYNEQYF
TRBD2,-,TRBV11-3,TRBJ2-1,TGTGCCAGCAGCATCGGACTAGCGGGAAGGAAGCAGTTCTTC,CASSIGLAGRKQFF
-,many,TRBV14,TRBJ1-2,TGTGCCAGCAGCCAGGTTCCCGACGGAGCCTATGGCTACACCTTC,CASSQVPDGAYGYTF
-,many,TRBV30,TRBJ2-5,TGTGCCTGGAGCCCCACCCTTAAGGACCGAGAGACCCAGTACTTC,CAWSPTLKDRETQYF
-,-,TRBV28,TRBJ2-5,TGTGCCAGCAGCACCGCTCGACGGGGGCGCGCAGTGGAGACCCAGTACTTC,CASSTARRGRAVETQYF
TRBD2,many,TRBV11-3,TRBJ2-7,TGTGCCAGCAGCGAAGAGCCACTAGCGGGGGGATACGAGCAGTACTTC,CASSEEPLAGGYEQYF
TRBD2,many,TRBV2,TRBJ2-3,TGTGCCGGGACTAGCGGGAGGGCGACGACAGATACGCAGTATTTT,CAGTSGRATTDTQYF
-,many,TRBV5-1,TRBJ2-1,TGCGCCAGCAGCCCACGGGGGCGCGGTATCAATGAGCAGTTCTTC,CASSPRGRGINEQFF
-,-,TRBV6-1,TRBJ2-7,TGTGCCAGCGGTCGCCTCGGATTCGAGGGCGAGCAGTACTTC,CASGRLGFEGEQYF
-,once,TRBV29-1,TRBJ1-4,TGCAGCGTTTTAACCGGGACCGGGCTTGAAAAACTGTTTTTT,CSVLTGTGLEKLFF
-,few,TRBV9,TRBJ2-6,TGTGCCAGCGCTTGGGGTGGAGGGGTCACTGGGGCCAACGTCCTGACTTTC,CASAWGGGVTGANVLTF
-,many,TRBV12-3/TRBV12-4,TRBJ2-3,TGTGCCAGCAGTTCATCGAAGACCAGCACAGATACGCAGTATTTT,CASSSSKTSTDTQYF
-,many,TRBV20-1,TRBJ1-1,TGCAGTGCTAGACCCCCTGGTAGGTTTATGAACACTGAAGCTTTCTTT,CSARPPGRFMNTEAFF
-,many,TRBV2,TRBJ2-1,TGTGCCAGCAGACCCCAGGGTTTCGGTGAGCAGTTCTTC,CASRPQGFGEQFF
-,-,TRBV6-2/TRBV6-3,TRBJ1-5,TGTGCCAGCAGTGAAGAGGGGCCCCAGCATTTT,CASSEEGPQHF
-,many,TRBV27,TRBJ1-2,TGTGCCAGCAGCCTAGAAGGCGGGGGCTATGGCTACACCTTC,CASSLEGGGYGYTF
-,many,TRBV29-1,TRBJ2-3,TGCAGCGTTGCTAGCAGCACAGATACGCAGTATTTT,CSVASSTDTQYF
-,-,TRBV28,TRBJ1-1,TGTGCCAGCCCCCTCCGGCAGGGCCACGGTAACACTGAAGCTTTCTTT,CASPLRQGHGNTEAFF
-,many,TRBV11-2,TRBJ1-2,TGTGCCAGCAAAGGGATCGCAGTCAACTATGGCTACACCTTC,CASKGIAVNYGYTF
-,many,TRBV7-9,TRBJ2-7,TGTGCCAGCAGCTTTGGTTCCGAGCAGTACTTC,CASSFGSEQYF
-,many,TRBV24-1,TRBJ2-1,TGTGCCACCAGCCCCAGAGAGTACTACAATGAGCAGTTCTTC,CATSPREYYNEQFF
-,many,TRBV12-3/TRBV12-4,TRBJ1-4,TGTGCCAGCAGCCGAACAATGACAGCCCGTAATGAAAAACTGTTTTTT,CASSRTMTARNEKLFF
TRBD1,many,TRBV6-2/TRBV6-3,TRBJ2-7,TGTGCCAGCGGAGACAGGGAATCCTACGAGCAGTACTTC,CASGDRESYEQYF
-,many,TRBV7-9,TRBJ2-2,TGTGCCAGCAGCTTTCAAGGTACACAGGACACCTCGAACACCGGGGAGCTGTTTTTT,CASSFQGTQDTSNTGELFF
-,-,TRBV5-1,TRBJ2-6,TGCGCCAGCAGCTTGGGGGACTTTGGGGCCAACGTCCTGACTTTC,CASSLGDFGANVLTF